Listed here are 18 T cell receptor beta chains from one sample, sequenced in a study of blood T cell repertoires in COVID-19. Some clones are missing from TCRdb's copy, which holds only in-frame ones; the method was immunoSEQ multiplex PCR. Of approximately 230,000 clones in the sample, roughly 85% were seen once. The sequenced material came from peripheral blood. Receptors were obtained from a man aged 25-40 years who had recovered from COVID-19.

The chain recombines TRBV7-9 with TRBJ2-7; 9 bases fit TRBD1. Germline assignment: CDR1 SEHNR and CDR2 FQNEAQ (reference sequence). V shed 5 bases, J shed 6 bases, and the junction held 11 bases outside the gene matches. The CDR3 has 15 residues. CDR3 in amino acids: CASSAPDRGRIEQYF. The CDR3 DNA follows: TGTGCCAGCAGCGCCCCGGACAGGGGCCGGATCGAGCAGTACTTC.

This chain connects TRBV19 to TRBJ1-2, with D unresolved. Per the germline V gene, CDR1 is LNHDA and CDR2 is SQIVND (reference sequence). This CDR3 contains 13 residues. Between the trimmed V and J ends, which lost 5 bases and 4 bases, there was a span of 11 bases. The CDR3 nucleotides read TGTGCCAGTAGTGAAGTGGTTAGCTATGGCTACACCTTC. Its translation: CASSEVVSYGYTF.

The chain links TRBV4-3 to TRBJ1-4, with no clear D. Germline-derived CDR1 and CDR2 are LGHNA and YSLEER. Trimming removed 0 bases from V and 13 bases from J, with 15 bases in between. The CDR3 extends over 14 amino acids. The CDR3 DNA is TGCGCCAGCAGCCAAGAATACCCGGGAGCAGGACTGTTTTTT. Its translation is CASSQEYPGAGLFF.

The rearrangement joins TRBV4-2 to TRBJ1-2; tentatively, D is TRBD1 (5 bases). V lost 0 bases to trimming and J lost 5 bases, with 13 bases between them. The CDR3 is 15 amino acids. Germline values: CDR1 LGHNA, CDR2 YNFKEQ. CDR3 DNA: TGTGCCAGCAGCCAAGACAGGGATAGTTGGTATGGCTACACCTTC. Its translation: CASSQDRDSWYGYTF.

This clone has just one count. This sequence joins TRBV29-1 and TRBJ2-1; unclear D gene. Between the trimmed V and J ends, which lost 7 bases and 4 bases, there was a span of 5 bases. The germline V gene encodes CDR1 SQVTM and CDR2 ANQGSEA. This CDR3 comprises 10 residues. The CDR3 region is CSARYNEQFF. For the CDR3, the DNA is TGCAGCGCCCGTTACAATGAGCAGTTCTTC.

This chain uses TRBV7-2 with TRBJ2-5; possible D gene TRBD1, 6 bases. This CDR3 has 13 residues. Germline CDR1 is SGHTA and CDR2 is FQGNSA. V was clipped by 5 bases and J by 2 bases, with 9 bases between them. CDR3: CASSQGLQETQYF. The CDR3 DNA follows: TGTGCCAGCAGCCAGGGGCTACAAGAGACCCAGTACTTC.

The chain has TRBV3-1 (or the pseudogene TRBV3-2) and TRBJ1-4; 7 bases align to TRBD1. CDR1 is LGHDT, CDR2 YNNKEL, per germline (reference sequence). Trimming cost V 6 bases and J 3 bases; bases outside gene matches: 4. The CDR3 contains 14 residues. The CDR3 spells CASSLTGANEKLFF. The CDR3 DNA reads TGTGCCAGCAGTCTTACAGGGGCTAATGAAAAACTGTTTTTT.

This chain's CDR3 is CASSYQGSPSQPQHF. In DNA, the CDR3 is TGTGCCAGCAGTTACCAGGGCTCTCCCTCCCAGCCCCAGCATTTT. This rearrangement joins TRBV6-5 to TRBJ1-5; D perhaps matches TRBD1 (5 bases). The CDR3 length is 15 residues. Germline lookup yields CDR1 MNHEY and CDR2 SVGAGI. Deletions cut 2 bases from V and 7 bases from J, with 15 bases between.

V and J are TRBV11-3 and TRBJ2-3; D gene unclear. This CDR3 region has 12 residues. Germline CDR1 reads SGHNT; CDR2 reads YENEEA. The V end was cut by 5 bases, the J end by 2 bases, with 5 bases between. CDR3: CASSPSTDTQYF. In nucleotides, the CDR3 is TGTGCCAGCAGCCCCTCCACAGATACGCAGTATTTT. The whole variable domain, remainder taken from reference TRBV11-3 and TRBJ2-3, is EAGVVQSPRYKIIEKKQPVAFWCNPISGHNTLYWYLQNLGQGPELLIRYENEEAVDDSQLPKDRFSAERLKGVDSTLKIQPAELGDSAVYLCASSPSTDTQYFGPGTRLTVL.

The chain carries TRBV11-3 and TRBJ2-5; D might be TRBD2 (5 bases). The germline V and J ends were trimmed by 5 bases and 4 bases, with 17 bases remaining between them. The V gene's germline CDR1 is SGHNT and CDR2 YENEEA. The CDR3 totals 15 residues. As DNA, the CDR3 is TGTGCCAGCAGCCCGAGGGCGAGGGTCGGAGAGACCCAGTACTTC. Translating it yields CASSPRARVGETQYF.

V and J are TRBV7-2 and TRBJ2-7; 11 bases match TRBD1. CDR3 size: 17 residues. The V segment lost 0 bases and the J segment 0 bases; nucleotides outside the gene matches: 4. The germline V gene encodes CDR1 SGHTA and CDR2 FQGNSA. CDR3 amino acids: CASSLAPGTGGSYEQYF. For the CDR3, the DNA is TGTGCCAGCAGCTTAGCTCCCGGGACAGGGGGCTCCTACGAGCAGTACTTC.

This clone was detected only a few times. One junction end does not reproduce the germline sequence, and a read error may be involved. The chain carries TRBV13 and TRBJ1-1, with 7 bases that match TRBD1. The CDR3 is made up of 13 amino acids. Germline V gene sequence: CDR1 PRHDT, CDR2 FYEKMQ (reference sequence). The CDR3: CASSIGQVLEAFF. CDR3 sequence (DNA): TGTGCCAGCAGCATAGGACAGGTGCTTGAAGCTTTCTTT.

As concerns this clone: In the same sample, other DNA sequences code for this CDR3. CDR3 protein: CASSYSVGGNQPQHF. The CDR3 bases are TGTGCCAGCAGTTACTCCGTCGGGGGCAATCAGCCCCAGCATTTT. The rearrangement links TRBV6-5 to TRBJ1-5; D is unresolved. In germline, CDR1 is MNHEY, CDR2 SVGAGI. This CDR3 spans 15 amino acids. Deletions cut 0 bases from V and 2 bases from J, with 8 bases between.

The table lists this clone with a count of one. This chain links TRBV6-5 with TRBJ2-7; 10 bases align to TRBD2. From germline, CDR1 is MNHEY and CDR2 SVGAGI. This CDR3 has 15 residues. V shed 8 bases, J shed 6 bases, and the junction held 13 bases outside the gene matches. CDR3 region: CASRSWTSGPVEQYF. CDR3 DNA sequence: TGTGCCAGCCGCAGCTGGACTAGCGGCCCTGTCGAGCAGTACTTC.

In its sample, this clone was seen once. The genes are TRBV18 and TRBJ2-3; TRBD1 is a possible D gene (6 bases). V lost 2 bases and J lost 3, with 12 bases in between. The germline V gene has CDR1 KGHSH and CDR2 LQKENI. This CDR3 comprises 15 residues. CDR3 nucleotide sequence: TGTGCCAGCTCACCATCAGGGGCGCAGACAGATACGCAGTATTTT. Translated: CASSPSGAQTDTQYF. Full variable domain (remainder filled in from reference TRBV18 and TRBJ2-3): NAGVMQNPRHLVRRRGQEARLRCSPMKGHSHVYWYRQLPEEGLKFMVYLQKENIIDESGMPKERFSAEFPKEGPSILRIQQVVRGDSAAYFCASSPSGAQTDTQYFGPGTRLTVL.

This chain links TRBV19 with TRBJ1-2; 8 nucleotides agree with TRBD1. The CDR3 loop spans 15 amino acids. Trimming took 4 bases from V and 6 from J; bases not matched to a gene: 10. Germline lookup yields CDR1 LNHDA and CDR2 SQIVND (reference sequence). The CDR3 nucleotides read TGTGCCAGTAGTAATAATCAGGGGGCGAGCCATGGCTACACCTTC. Its protein is CASSNNQGASHGYTF.

The chain links TRBV10-2 to TRBJ2-5; 10 bases match TRBD1. Germline V CDR1 and CDR2: WSHSY, SAAADI. The V and J ends lost 2 bases and 5 bases, in that order; junction bases with no gene match: 2. The CDR3 runs to 14 residues. The CDR3, as DNA: TGCGCCAGCAGTGAGCCGGGACAGGGGGAGACCCAGTACTTC. Translation gives CASSEPGQGETQYF.

The gene calls are TRBV24-1 and TRBJ2-5; 7 bases fit TRBD2. The V segment lost 4 bases and the J segment 3 bases; nucleotides outside the gene matches: 1. Per the germline V gene, CDR1 is KGHDR and CDR2 is SFDVKD. This CDR3 comprises 13 residues. The chain's CDR3 is CATSESGEETQYF. CDR3 sequence (DNA): TGTGCCACCAGTGAGAGCGGGGAAGAGACCCAGTACTTC.